These 13 T cell receptor beta chains originate from one sample sequenced in a study of breast tumors, draining lymph nodes, adjacent tissues. The lymph nodes were axillary draining lymph nodes from breast cancer patients. TCRdb called the multiplex PCR reads again in MiXCR, with one record for every CDR3 protein. The sample carries some 200,000 distinct CDR3 sequences, approximately 33% recorded once. Sequencing input: axillary lymph node tissue. These TCRs come from a female donor with breast cancer. Some clones in this sample may be carry-over from other donors' samples.

This clonotype was seen repeatedly, ten times or more. The chain joins TRBV29-1 to TRBJ2-7, with D hard to call. Per germline, CDR1 SQVTM and CDR2 ANQGSEA. The V end lost 7 bases, the J end lost 4 bases, and 11 bases lay between the germline ends. The CDR3 runs to 11 residues. CDR3 in amino acids: CSALMAYEQYF. The CDR3 coding sequence is TGCAGCGCCTTAATGGCGTACGAGCAGTACTTC.

The sample holds one count of this clonotype. The chain joins TRBV29-1 to TRBJ2-5, with D perhaps TRBD1 (6 bases). The germline V and J ends were trimmed by 3 bases and 0 bases, with 11 bases remaining between them. The CDR3 has 14 residues. Germline V gene data show CDR1 as SQVTM and CDR2 as ANQGSEA. The CDR3 DNA reads TGCAGCGTTGAGATATGGGACAACCAAGAGACCCAGTACTTC. Translated: CSVEIWDNQETQYF.

The rearrangement links TRBV6-2 or TRBV6-3 to TRBJ2-3; 7 bases are a match to TRBD2. Germline-derived CDR1 and CDR2 are MNHEY and SVGEGT. This CDR3 contains 15 residues. Trimming took 5 bases from V and 4 from J; bases not matched to a gene: 9. The CDR3 loop reads CASSHGAGEADTQYF. The CDR3 DNA is TGTGCCAGCAGTCACGGCGCGGGAGAGGCAGATACGCAGTATTTT.

This clonotype was seen ten or more times. The J gene is TRBJ2-1, the V gene TRBV5-5; D may be TRBD2 (6 bases). This CDR3 contains 15 residues. The germline V and J ends were trimmed by 4 bases and 8 bases, with 19 bases remaining between them. Germline V lookup: CDR1 SGHKS, CDR2 YYEKEE (reference sequence). The CDR3: CASSPRGLPSDEQFF. In nucleotides, the CDR3 is TGTGCCAGCAGCCCCCGGGGACTGCCATCTGATGAGCAGTTCTTC. The full variable domain, with the rest looked up from reference TRBV5-5 and TRBJ2-1, is DAGVTQSPTHLIKTRGQQVTLRCSPISGHKSVSWYQQVLGQGPQFIFQYYEKEERGRGNFPDRFSARQFPNYSSELNVNALLLGDSALYLCASSPRGLPSDEQFFGPGTRLTVL.

As for this clonotype: Germline is not matched at one junction end, which may reflect a read error. The gene calls are TRBV7-3 and TRBJ2-5, with 7 bases lining up with TRBD1. This CDR3 has 15 amino acids. Germline CDR1 SGHTA, CDR2 FQGTGA. The CDR3 is CASSLGGQLREAQHF. The CDR3 DNA sequence: TGTGCCAGCAGCTTAGGGGGACAGCTAAGAGAGGCCCAGCACTTC.

J is TRBJ1-3 and V is TRBV19; D perhaps matches TRBD1 (6 bases). This CDR3 contains 13 residues. V lost 1 base and J lost 7, with 8 bases in between. Germline loops: CDR1 LNHDA, CDR2 SQIVND (reference sequence). CDR3 loop: CASSIGTANTIYF. In nucleotides, the CDR3 is TGTGCCAGTAGTATAGGGACAGCGAACACCATATATTTT.

At least ten counts were recorded for this clonotype. Compared with germline, one end of the junction differs, possibly owing to a read error. The chain recombines TRBV7-2 with TRBJ2-5; D unclear. Germline V gene lookup returns CDR1 SGHTA and CDR2 FQGNSA. CDR3 size: 12 residues. The CDR3 region has the DNA TGTGCCAGCAGCTTAGTAACGCTTGAAAGTAGCTTC. Its protein is CASSLVTLESSF.

This clonotype was seen many times. V usage is TRBV12-3 or TRBV12-4 and J usage is TRBJ2-6; D possibly corresponds to TRBD1 (5 bases). The CDR3 is 16 amino acids. The V end was cut by 10 bases, the J end by 0 bases, with 16 bases between. As DNA, the CDR3 is TGTGCCACCCGACAGCGCCGGCACTCTGGGGCCAACGTCCTGACTTTC. It yields the protein CATRQRRHSGANVLTF.

In its sample, this clonotype was seen many times. The rearrangement uses TRBV29-1 and TRBJ1-4; 8 nucleotides align to TRBD1. Germline-derived CDR1 and CDR2 are SQVTM and ANQGSEA. The V and J ends lost 7 bases and 7 bases, in that order; junction bases with no gene match: 8. The CDR3 runs 13 residues. CDR3 in amino acids: CSAPMGTGEKLFF. The CDR3 DNA reads as TGCAGCGCTCCGATGGGGACAGGTGAAAAACTGTTTTTT. The full variable domain, completed using reference TRBV29-1 and TRBJ1-4, is SAVISQKPSRDICQRGTSLTIQCQVDSQVTMMFWYRQQPGQSLTLIATANQGSEATYESGFVIDKFPISRPNLTFSTLTVSNMSPEDSSIYLCSAPMGTGEKLFFGSGTQLSVL.

This clonotype was counted at least ten times. V and J are TRBV7-9 and TRBJ2-3, with a possible D match to TRBD2 (6 bases). V was clipped by 2 bases and J by 0 bases, with 9 bases between them. Germline V gives CDR1 SEHNR, CDR2 FQNEAQ (reference sequence). The CDR3 totals 15 residues. The CDR3 loop reads CASSLRAGSTDTQYF. The CDR3 DNA is TGTGCCAGCAGCTTACGGGCGGGGAGCACAGATACGCAGTATTTT.

There are many counts of this clonotype. The chain recombines TRBV12-3 or TRBV12-4 with TRBJ2-1, with 11 bases lining up with TRBD2. This CDR3 comprises 15 residues. V lost 5 bases to trimming and J lost 6 bases; unmatched junction nucleotides: 6. CDR3 nucleotides: TGTGCCAGCAGTCCGACTAGCGGGGCTCGCAATGAGCAGTTCTTC. This codes for CASSPTSGARNEQFF.

In the case of this clonotype: With a much larger clone just one base away, this may be a read error. V and J are TRBV28 and TRBJ1-5; D is unclear. The length of the CDR3 is 12 residues. The germline gives CDR1 MDHEN, CDR2 SYDVKM. The CDR3 protein is CASRSMNLPRHF. For the CDR3, the DNA is TGTGCCAGCAGATCCATGAATTTGCCCCGGCATTTT. Based on the CDR3 plus reference TRBV28 and TRBJ1-5, the full variable domain is DVKVTQSSRYLVKRTGEKVFLECVQDMDHENMFWYRQDPGLGLRLIYFSYDVKMKEKGDIPEGYSVSREKKERFSLILESASTNQTSMYLCASRSMNLPRHFGDGTRLSIL.

This clonotype has at least ten counts. V usage is TRBV7-9 and J usage is TRBJ2-1, with 8 nucleotides matching TRBD2. Germline CDR1 is SEHNR and CDR2 is FQNEAQ (reference sequence). The V segment lost 6 bases and the J segment 0 bases; nucleotides outside the gene matches: 10. This CDR3 spans 17 amino acids. The CDR3 sequence: CASSPAVAGSSYNEQFF. For the CDR3, the DNA is TGTGCCAGCAGTCCTGCCGTAGCGGGGAGCTCCTACAATGAGCAGTTCTTC. The variable domain in full, with the rest retrieved from reference TRBV7-9 and TRBJ2-1, is DTGVSQNPRHKITKRGQNVTFRCDPISEHNRLYWYRQTLGQGPEFLTYFQNEAQLEKSRLLSDRFSAERPKGSFSTLEIQRTEQGDSAMYLCASSPAVAGSSYNEQFFGPGTRLTVL.